This TCR beta chain was identified in a study of blood T cell repertoires in COVID-19. As for the study in general: The analysed material was cDNA or gDNA that came from T cells, B-cell-depleted T cells, or PBMCs.

There are 15 residues in the CDR3. The V gene lost 6 bases and the J gene lost 0 bases, with 12 bases spanning the gap. The germline CDR1 and CDR2 sequences are MNHEY and SVGAGI. Libraries were prepared by immunoSEQ multiplex PCR; TCRdb keeps only in-frame clonotypes and omits some of them. The sample includes more than 250,000 clones, about 91% of them seen just once. Sequences were obtained from PBMCs or T cells enriched from blood (not recorded which). The chain employs TRBV6-5 and TRBJ2-1; D is perhaps TRBD2 (5 bases). This TCR derives from a woman between 40 and 55 years old with acute COVID-19. As DNA, the CDR3 is TGTGCCAGCAGACAATGGAGGACCTCCTACAATGAGCAGTTCTTC. This translates into CASRQWRTSYNEQFF.